Listed here are 12 T cell receptor beta chains from one sample, sequenced in a study of early T cells in non-severe SARS-CoV-2 infection. In TCRdb, the 5' RACE reads were re-called with MiXCR into one record per CDR3 protein. The repertoire consists of over 45,000 distinct CDR3 sequences, with around 7.7% occurring once and the leading ten covering 10% to 13%. Sequencing used whole blood, obtained at baseline. The receptors derive from an adult who was a healthcare worker with PCR-confirmed SARS-CoV-2 infection or an uninfected control (not recorded which).

This clonotype was recorded a few times. The chain employs TRBV20-1 and TRBJ2-3; D remains unclear. CDR1 and CDR2 (germline): DFQATT, SNEGSKA (reference sequence). This CDR3 spans 13 amino acids. V dropped 0 bases and J dropped 3 bases, with 7 bases sitting between them. For the CDR3, the DNA is TGCAGTGCTAGAGATGAGTTTACAGATACGCAGTATTTT. This sequence encodes CSARDEFTDTQYF.

This clonotype was picked up many times. The rearrangement links TRBV27 to TRBJ2-7; D is unclear. The germline gives CDR1 MNHEY, CDR2 SMNVEV (reference sequence). The CDR3 covers 14 residues. V was shortened by 6 bases and J by 0 bases, with 12 bases between the two germline ends. The CDR3 spells CASSPTPRSYEQYF. The CDR3 DNA reads TGTGCCAGCAGCCCTACTCCCCGCTCCTACGAGCAGTACTTC.

This clonotype came up a few times. The genes are TRBV14 and TRBJ1-3; D is unclear. Germline lookup yields CDR1 SGHDN and CDR2 FVKESK. The CDR3 runs 13 residues. Trimming took off 1 base at V and 5 bases at J, with 6 bases between the two ends. The chain's CDR3 is CASSQVFRNTIYF. CDR3 nucleotide sequence: TGTGCCAGCAGCCAAGTTTTTCGAAACACCATATATTTT.

The chain recombines TRBV19 with TRBJ2-2, with TRBD1 matching over 9 bases. The V gene end was trimmed by 6 bases and the J gene end by 6 bases; junction bases not matched to a gene: 8. The CDR3 spans 15 residues. Germline V gene sequence: CDR1 LNHDA, CDR2 SQIVND (reference sequence). The CDR3 region has the DNA TGTGCCAGTAGCCCCCGGGACAGGGAGGCCGGGGAGCTGTTTTTT. This encodes CASSPRDREAGELFF.

The chain carries TRBV24-1 and TRBJ2-3; weak D call: TRBD1 (5 bases). Germline V gene sequence: CDR1 KGHDR, CDR2 SFDVKD. Trimming removed 9 bases from V and 3 bases from J, with 12 bases in between. The CDR3 is 13 residues long. CDR3 protein: CATDGPGTDTQYF. The DNA of the CDR3 is TGTGCCACCGATGGTCCAGGGACAGATACGCAGTATTTT.

In its sample, this clonotype was seen a few times. J is TRBJ2-1 and V is TRBV27; 9 bases map to TRBD2. CDR1 is MNHEY and CDR2 is SMNVEV in the germline V gene (reference sequence). Trimming cost V 3 bases and J 6 bases; bases outside gene matches: 6. The CDR3 runs to 15 residues. The CDR3 loop is CASSFTGLALNEQFF. The CDR3 region has the DNA TGTGCCAGCAGTTTTACGGGACTAGCTCTCAATGAGCAGTTCTTC.

This clonotype was detected a few times. The chain carries TRBV19 and TRBJ2-5, with no clear D. In germline, CDR1 is LNHDA, CDR2 SQIVND (reference sequence). The CDR3 length is 14 residues. V shed 6 bases and J shed 0 bases, with 11 bases lying between them. The CDR3 here is CASSDIRYQETQYF. The CDR3 DNA follows: TGTGCCAGTAGCGACATACGGTACCAAGAGACCCAGTACTTC. The complete variable domain, with remaining parts taken from reference TRBV19 and TRBJ2-5, reads DGGITQSPKYLFRKEGQNVTLSCEQNLNHDAMYWYRQDPGQGLRLIYYSQIVNDFQKGDIAEGYSVSREKKESFPLTVTSAQKNPTAFYLCASSDIRYQETQYFGPGTRLLVL.

This clonotype was counted only a few times. This sequence joins TRBV5-1 and TRBJ2-1; D remains ambiguous. The CDR3 has 15 amino acids. The V gene lost 1 base and the J gene lost 0 bases, with 8 bases spanning the gap. Germline CDR1 and CDR2: SGHRS and YFSETQ. This CDR3 is CASSLSSHSYNEQFF. The CDR3 nucleotides read TGCGCCAGCAGCTTGTCCTCCCACTCCTACAATGAGCAGTTCTTC.

This clonotype was detected many times. The rearrangement joins TRBV27 to TRBJ2-1, with D possibly matching TRBD2 (5 bases). CDR3 size: 14 residues. V was pared by 5 bases and J by 3 bases, with 11 bases between. CDR1 is MNHEY and CDR2 is SMNVEV in the germline V gene (reference sequence). The DNA for the CDR3 is TGTGCCAGCAGTGGAACAACTAGCTACAATGAGCAGTTCTTC. Its protein product is CASSGTTSYNEQFF.

This clonotype appeared a few times. The V call is TRBV4-1, the J call TRBJ2-7, with D possibly matching TRBD1 (6 bases). Germline lookup yields CDR1 MGHRA and CDR2 YSYEKL. The CDR3 spans 14 residues. V lost 0 bases and J 3 bases, leaving 9 bases between the germline ends. The DNA of the CDR3 is TGCGCCAGCAGCCAAGAATTAGGGGGCTACGAGCAGTACTTC. Protein sequence: CASSQELGGYEQYF.

This clonotype was recorded at least ten times. The chain combines TRBV6-5 with TRBJ2-3; D call uncertain. The CDR3 spans 15 residues. V was shortened by 0 bases and J by 0 bases, with 7 bases between the two germline ends. CDR1 and CDR2 from the germline V gene are MNHEY and SVGAGI. CDR3 nucleotide sequence: TGTGCCAGCAGTTACTCGTGGGGAAGCACAGATACGCAGTATTTT. It translates to CASSYSWGSTDTQYF.

The rearrangement joins TRBV12-3 or TRBV12-4 to TRBJ2-5, with D possibly being TRBD1 (6 bases). V was pared by 6 bases and J by 3 bases, with 14 bases between. This CDR3 is built from 14 residues. DNA for the CDR3: TGTGCCAGCAGCCCCAGGGGAGATGAAGAGACCCAGTACTTC. It yields the protein CASSPRGDEETQYF.